This entry concerns a single T cell receptor beta chain. Measured with immunoSEQ multiplex PCR; TCRdb has only the in-frame clones, and not every one. Of around 100,000 clones in the sample, approximately 93% were seen once. The data were taken from a study of T cell changes during pregnancy in multiple sclerosis. Germline CDR1 reads LNHNV; CDR2 reads YYDKDF (reference sequence). Trimming cost V 0 bases and J 8 bases; bases outside gene matches: 6. The CDR3 runs to 15 residues. The specimen comprised peripheral blood, sampled after pregnancy. This chain joins TRBV15 and TRBJ2-4, with 8 bases aligning to TRBD1. The clonotype originates from a female donor with multiple sclerosis, enrolled in a pregnancy study. CDR3 sequence reads: CATSRDDRGGDIQYF. The CDR3 coding sequence is TGTGCCACCAGCAGAGATGACAGGGGCGGTGACATTCAGTACTTC.